This paragraph reports one T cell receptor beta chain. The sample originates from a study of blood T cell repertoires in COVID-19. Study background: Sites across the United States, Italy and Spain contributed samples from acute and convalescent COVID-19.

The authors' processing: Estimated nucleated cell counts came from reference gene primer amplification. Sequencing used immunoSEQ multiplex PCR; TCRdb keeps in-frame clones, though not all of them. The V and J calls and clone size are taken from that table; D and trimming were inferred from the DNA. The sample lists tens of thousands of clones, approximately 93% occurring once. The CDR3 covers 11 residues. The germline V gene has CDR1 ENHRY and CDR2 SYGVKD. V was pared by 0 bases and J by 11 bases, with 7 bases between. This sequence joins TRBV10-3 and TRBJ1-1, with no clear D. Source material: peripheral blood. The clonotype comes from a man between 65 and 80 years old with active COVID-19. CDR3 protein: CAISESGIAFF. The CDR3 region has the DNA TGTGCCATCAGTGAGTCCGGGATCGCTTTCTTT.